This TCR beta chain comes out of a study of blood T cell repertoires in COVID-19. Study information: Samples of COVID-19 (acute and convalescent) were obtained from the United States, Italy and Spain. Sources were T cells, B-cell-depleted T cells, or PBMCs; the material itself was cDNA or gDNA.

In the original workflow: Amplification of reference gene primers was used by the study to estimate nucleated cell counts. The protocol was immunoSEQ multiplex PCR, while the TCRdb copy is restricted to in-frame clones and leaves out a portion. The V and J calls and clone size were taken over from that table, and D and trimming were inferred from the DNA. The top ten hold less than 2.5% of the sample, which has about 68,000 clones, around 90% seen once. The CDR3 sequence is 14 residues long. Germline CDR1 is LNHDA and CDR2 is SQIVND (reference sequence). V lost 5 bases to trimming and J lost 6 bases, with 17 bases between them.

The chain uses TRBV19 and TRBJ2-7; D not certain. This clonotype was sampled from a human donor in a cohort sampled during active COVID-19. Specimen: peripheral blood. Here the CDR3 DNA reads TGTGCCAGTAGTGTACACTTAGAGAGACTCGAGCAGTACTTC. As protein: CASSVHLERLEQYF.